These 18 T cell receptor beta chains were all obtained from the same sample, sequenced in a study of T cell repertoires in cytomegalovirus infection. TCRdb re-called the reads through MiXCR, storing one row per CDR3 protein. Of hundreds of thousands of distinct CDR3 sequences in the sample, about 5.9% are singletons; the top ten hold around 6.5%. Sequences were obtained from PBMCs. Source of these receptors: a human donor in good health (CMV status not recorded). Some clones in this sample may be carry-over from other donors' samples.

The sample holds a few counts of this clonotype. CDR3 loop: CSARADGGTDTQYF. The CDR3 nucleotides read TGCAGTGCTAGAGCGGACGGGGGAACAGATACGCAGTATTTT. The V and J genes are TRBV20-1 and TRBJ2-3; a weak D match, TRBD2 (6 bases). The germline V and J ends were trimmed by 1 base and 3 bases, with 11 bases remaining between them. CDR3 length equals 14 residues. Germline V gene sequence: CDR1 DFQATT, CDR2 SNEGSKA (reference sequence).

This clonotype was recorded at least ten times. The rearrangement uses TRBV29-1 and TRBJ1-2; TRBD1 matches 8 bases. The CDR3 has 15 residues. Germline CDR1 SQVTM, CDR2 ANQGSEA. The V and J ends lost 7 bases and 7 bases, in that order; junction bases with no gene match: 17. The CDR3 DNA follows: TGCAGCGCTGCAAACCTCGACAGGGGCGGCAGTGGCTACACCTTC. Translation: CSAANLDRGGSGYTF.

Only a few counts were recorded for this clonotype. The junction differs from germline at one of its ends, possibly a read error. The rearrangement uses TRBV6-5 and TRBJ2-3, with 7 bases identical to TRBD1. Germline assignment: CDR1 MNHEY and CDR2 SVGAGI. The CDR3 has 13 residues. CDR3 sequence (DNA): TGTGCCACCAGTCGAGGGGGCGCAGATACGCAGTATTTT. It is translated as CATSRGGADTQYF.

This clonotype was counted at least ten times. This sequence joins TRBV28 and TRBJ1-1, with D possibly matching TRBD1 (5 bases). Germline V CDR1 and CDR2: MDHEN, SYDVKM. The CDR3 is 15 residues long. V was pared by 3 bases and J by 0 bases, with 11 bases between. CDR3 region: CASSFSGQLNTEAFF. DNA for the CDR3: TGTGCCAGCAGTTTCAGTGGACAATTGAACACTGAAGCTTTCTTT.

The chain joins TRBV30 to TRBJ1-1; no clear D. From germline, CDR1 is GTSNPN and CDR2 SVGIG (reference sequence). This CDR3 has 11 amino acids. V was shortened by 4 bases and J by 4 bases, with 7 bases between the two germline ends. CDR3 DNA sequence: TGTGCCTGGACCCCCAGCACTGAAGCTTTCTTT. This sequence encodes CAWTPSTEAFF.

This clonotype appeared many times. CDR3 DNA: TGTGCCAGCAGCCTGGCGGGGGACTTTGGAAACACCATATATTTT. Translating it yields CASSLAGDFGNTIYF. The chain is built from TRBV7-2 and TRBJ1-3; TRBD1 is a possible D gene (5 bases). The CDR3 has 15 amino acids. V lost 5 bases to trimming and J lost 3 bases, with 14 bases between them. Germline loops: CDR1 SGHTA, CDR2 FQGNSA.

For this clonotype: This could be a read error, since a much larger clone is one nucleotide away. CDR3: CASRWAGRTEAFF. Here the CDR3 DNA reads TGTGCCAGCAGGTGGGCAGGGCGCACTGAAGCTTTCTTT. The genes are TRBV6-5 and TRBJ1-1; maybe TRBD1 (5 bases). The CDR3 contains 13 residues. Germline CDR1 is MNHEY and CDR2 is SVGAGI. V was cut by 6 bases and J by 4 bases, with 12 bases left in between.

This clonotype was observed at least ten times. The chain has TRBV10-3 and TRBJ2-3; TRBD1 matches 9 bases. The CDR3 sequence is 16 residues long. V gave up 7 bases and J gave up 0 bases; unmatched junction bases: 8. Germline lookup yields CDR1 ENHRY and CDR2 SYGVKD. In DNA, the CDR3 is TGTGCCATCAACCCCTCTGACAGGGGGAGCACAGATACGCAGTATTTT. Encoded protein: CAINPSDRGSTDTQYF.

This clonotype was picked up many times. The V and J genes are TRBV20-1 and TRBJ1-6, with TRBD1 matching 9 bases. The germline V gene encodes CDR1 DFQATT and CDR2 SNEGSKA (reference sequence). Trimming removed 5 bases from V and 9 bases from J; junction bases left unmatched: 20. The CDR3 runs 18 residues. CDR3 sequence: CSAFLQGASWSGRSPLHF. CDR3 nucleotide sequence: TGCAGTGCTTTCTTACAGGGGGCGTCTTGGTCGGGTCGTTCACCCCTCCACTTT.

The table lists this clonotype with many counts. CDR3 DNA sequence: TGCAGCGTTGAGGAGGGCTCCTACACAGATACGCAGTATTTT. Its translation is CSVEEGSYTDTQYF. The chain employs TRBV29-1 and TRBJ2-3; D might be TRBD2 (6 bases). The CDR3 sequence is 14 residues long. The V end lost 3 bases, the J end lost 2 bases, and 12 bases lay between the germline ends. Germline V lookup: CDR1 SQVTM, CDR2 ANQGSEA.

The chain employs TRBV20-1 and TRBJ2-5, with a weak D call TRBD2 (6 bases). V gave up 3 bases and J gave up 0 bases, with 8 bases separating them. This CDR3 has 13 residues. Germline V gives CDR1 DFQATT, CDR2 SNEGSKA (reference sequence). CDR3 region: CSARGGHQETQYF. CDR3 in DNA: TGCAGTGCTAGGGGGGGACACCAAGAGACCCAGTACTTC.

This clonotype came up a few times. The chain carries TRBV20-1 and TRBJ1-3, with D possibly TRBD1 on 6 matching bases. Looked up from germline, CDR1 is DFQATT and CDR2 is SNEGSKA (reference sequence). The CDR3 runs to 14 residues. V lost 3 bases and J lost 4, with 13 bases in between. This CDR3 is CSASLQGPGNTIYF. The CDR3 DNA sequence: TGCAGTGCTAGCCTACAGGGACCCGGAAACACCATATATTTT.

This clonotype was counted many times. The V and J genes are TRBV4-2 and TRBJ1-2; 12 positions match TRBD1. Trimming took 5 bases from V and 3 from J; bases not matched to a gene: 4. CDR3 size: 15 residues. CDR1 and CDR2 from the germline V gene are LGHNA and YNFKEQ. The CDR3 bases are TGTGCCAGCAGCGGGGACAGGGGGCTAGACTATGGCTACACCTTC. Amino acid sequence: CASSGDRGLDYGYTF.

Many counts were recorded for this clonotype. The gene calls are TRBV11-2 and TRBJ2-2, with unresolved D. V was pared by 0 bases and J by 5 bases, with 13 bases between. CDR1 is SGHAT, CDR2 FQNNGV, per germline. CDR3 length: 16 residues. CDR3 region: CASSLDGVGSTGELFF. The CDR3 DNA is TGTGCCAGCAGCTTAGATGGAGTAGGGTCGACCGGGGAGCTGTTTTTT.

This clonotype was counted many times. The chain couples TRBV7-2 to TRBJ1-1; D is uncertain. The germline gives CDR1 SGHTA, CDR2 FQGNSA. The V gene lost 1 base and the J gene lost 1 base, with 7 bases spanning the gap. The length of the CDR3 is 14 residues. The CDR3 sequence is CASSLGKGNTEAFF. As DNA, the CDR3 is TGTGCCAGCAGCTTAGGAAAAGGGAACACTGAAGCTTTCTTT.

The V call is TRBV6-4, the J call TRBJ2-2, with D unresolved. Germline CDR1 and CDR2: MRHNA and SNTAGT. V lost 5 bases and J 3 bases, leaving 10 bases between the germline ends. CDR3 length: 14 residues. The CDR3 loop reads CASSPGPDTGELFF. The CDR3 DNA sequence: TGTGCCAGCAGTCCGGGTCCTGACACCGGGGAGCTGTTTTTT.

This clonotype was observed many times. The V and J genes are TRBV20-1 and TRBJ1-2, with TRBD1 as a possible D gene (6 bases). CDR3 length equals 16 residues. Trimming took 0 bases from V and 1 from J, leaving 15 bases between them. CDR1 and CDR2 from the germline V gene are DFQATT and SNEGSKA (reference sequence). DNA for the CDR3: TGCAGTGCTAGAGAAACCGGGACACAGAATAACTATGGCTACACCTTC. The encoded protein is CSARETGTQNNYGYTF.

In its sample, this clonotype was seen a few times. This rearrangement joins TRBV12-3 or TRBV12-4 to TRBJ2-1, with D possibly called TRBD1 or TRBD2 (5 bases each). V gave up 6 bases and J gave up 5 bases, with 17 bases separating them. This CDR3 is built from 15 residues. CDR3 loop: CASSRLIRTNNEQFF. Here the CDR3 DNA reads TGTGCCAGCAGCCGACTAATCAGGACAAACAATGAGCAGTTCTTC.